The 7 T cell receptor beta chains in this list originate from one sample, sequenced in a study of naive and memory T cell subsets. Both TRBC1 and TRBC2 were covered by a beta constant-region primer of two equimolar oligonucleotides. The ligated cDNA underwent four PCR rounds using SP2 and nested alpha and beta constant-region primers. TCRdb used MiXCR to reprocess the UMI-ligation and nested PCR reads, holding one entry per CDR3 protein. The profile shows around 93,000 distinct CDR3 sequences, around 11% of them singletons. General study points: Possibly reflecting memory cells re-expressing CD45RA, a few larger clonotypes occurred in naive repertoires, especially CD8.

Their antigens are not known. Sequencing was performed on naive CD4+ T cells from blood. These receptors all come from a human donor in good health.

This clonotype was recorded many times. The chain uses TRBV7-9 and TRBJ2-7, with D possibly TRBD1 on 5 matching bases. Germline loops: CDR1 SEHNR, CDR2 FQNEAQ (reference sequence). V was cut by 2 bases and J by 5 bases, with 16 bases left in between. The CDR3 consists of 15 residues. The CDR3 nucleotides are TGTGCCAGCAGCTTACCACTATCAGGGAAGGACGAGCAGTACTTC. This gives the protein CASSLPLSGKDEQYF.

This clonotype was observed a handful of times. The chain carries TRBV5-6 and TRBJ2-1, with D hard to call. The CDR3 covers 12 residues. CDR1 is SGHDT, CDR2 YYEEEE, per germline. V gave up 2 bases and J gave up 7 bases, with 7 bases separating them. CDR3 sequence (DNA): TGTGCCAGCAGCTTTATCGAGAATGAGCAGTTCTTC. Protein product: CASSFIENEQFF.

V usage is TRBV7-9 and J usage is TRBJ1-3; no firm D call. Germline V gene sequence: CDR1 SEHNR, CDR2 FQNEAQ (reference sequence). The CDR3 extends over 15 amino acids. V lost 0 bases and J 0 bases, leaving 6 bases between the germline ends. The DNA of the CDR3 is TGTGCCAGCAGCTTAGCCAGCAGCTCTGGAAACACCATATATTTT. It specifies CASSLASSSGNTIYF.

This clonotype was picked up many times. V gene TRBV20-1 combines with J gene TRBJ1-1, with D perhaps matching TRBD1 (6 bases). Per the germline V gene, CDR1 is DFQATT and CDR2 is SNEGSKA (reference sequence). The CDR3 consists of 13 residues. Trimming cost V 1 base and J 1 base, with 7 bases left between them. The CDR3 loop reads CSARGTENTEAFF. The DNA of the CDR3 is TGCAGTGCTAGAGGGACAGAGAACACTGAAGCTTTCTTT.

The chain uses TRBV27 and TRBJ1-1; 8 positions agree with TRBD1. V lost 5 bases, J lost 5 bases, and 10 bases stayed unmatched. CDR3 size: 15 residues. The germline CDR1 and CDR2 sequences are MNHEY and SMNVEV (reference sequence). The CDR3 DNA sequence: TGTGCCAGCAGTCCCCTGGGGACAGGCGGTACTGAAGCTTTCTTT. This translates into CASSPLGTGGTEAFF.

The rearrangement links TRBV28 to TRBJ2-4, with unresolved D. Germline CDR1 MDHEN, CDR2 SYDVKM. The CDR3 length is 12 residues. V lost 5 bases to trimming and J lost 8 bases, with 10 bases between them. CDR3 DNA sequence: TGTGCCAGCAGTGGACGGTGGGACATTCAGTACTTC. Its translation: CASSGRWDIQYF.

In this sample, this clonotype turned up a few times. This rearrangement joins TRBV29-1 to TRBJ2-7; D is tentatively TRBD1 or TRBD2 (5 bases each). This CDR3 region has 14 residues. V gave up 7 bases and J gave up 2 bases, with 18 bases separating them. The germline gives CDR1 SQVTM, CDR2 ANQGSEA. CDR3 coding DNA: TGCAGCGCCCTTCCCGGGACCGCCGCCTACGAGCAGTACTTC. Translation: CSALPGTAAYEQYF.